A selection of T cell receptor beta chains follows, all from one sample in a study of T cell repertoires in cytomegalovirus infection. MiXCR was run by TCRdb on the reads, yielding one entry per CDR3 protein. In the table there are approximately 490,000 distinct CDR3 sequences, roughly 12% of which are singletons. The sample consisted of PBMCs. All receptors derive from a human donor in good health (CMV status not recorded). Some clones in this sample may be carry-over from other donors' samples. Each CDR3 is given with its conserved first and last residue. The order of the fields is J gene, CDR3 length, V gene, CDR3 protein.

TRBJ1-6,16,TRBV5-4,CASSGAPGQTNSPLHF
TRBJ1-1,16,TRBV7-9,CASSFWQGATDTEAFF
TRBJ2-1,15,TRBV20-1,CSAVTTGQGLAEQFF
TRBJ1-5,10,TRBV27,CADRWQPQHF
TRBJ2-7,13,TRBV20-1,CSARGTSDYEQYF
TRBJ2-1,15,TRBV12-3/TRBV12-4,CASSQNPGQYNEQFF
TRBJ1-2,15,TRBV19,CASSADRGKLYGYTF
TRBJ1-5,14,TRBV27,CASSLIDSNQPQHF
TRBJ2-3,14,TRBV29-1,CSVRTSVPTDTQYF
TRBJ1-1,14,TRBV6-1,CASSPSGQPTEAFF
TRBJ2-2,17,TRBV12-3/TRBV12-4,CASCSWGLARDTGELFF
TRBJ2-5,13,TRBV6-6,CASSRERQETQYF
TRBJ2-1,18,TRBV6-2/TRBV6-3,CASSYGTSGGGSPDEQFF
TRBJ2-7,15,TRBV28,CASSLDRGFSYEQYF
TRBJ2-6,16,TRBV6-1,CASSGTGISGANVLTF
TRBJ1-1,13,TRBV12-3/TRBV12-4,CASTNRVGTEAFF
TRBJ2-2,13,TRBV7-3,CASGVDATGELFF
TRBJ2-1,16,TRBV6-1,CASSEASRDTYNEQFF
TRBJ2-3,15,TRBV20-1,CSARDGSGGTDTQYF
TRBJ2-3,17,TRBV4-2,CASSQDGIAGYTDTQYF
TRBJ2-7,16,TRBV28,CASSSGLAPSQYEQYF
TRBJ1-2,14,TRBV28,CASSWNRGADGYTF
TRBJ1-2,15,TRBV7-2,CASSPRDRGGYGYTF
TRBJ1-2,12,TRBV12-3/TRBV12-4,CAGRDTWGGYTF
TRBJ1-6,15,TRBV6-5,CASSYNDRVDSPLHF
TRBJ2-5,13,TRBV11-3,CASSSRMGETQYF
TRBJ2-7,16,TRBV28,CASTLLRTGGLSEQYF
TRBJ2-7,15,TRBV19,CASRLAGVEIYEQYF
TRBJ1-1,14,TRBV12-3/TRBV12-4,CASSLQVLNTEAFF
TRBJ2-5,12,TRBV20-1,CSPGQTQGTQYF
TRBJ2-5,15,TRBV27,CASSLYQGASETQYF
TRBJ1-2,11,TRBV5-1,CATFGTYGYTF
TRBJ1-1,11,TRBV18,CASSIDREAFF
TRBJ1-5,14,TRBV6-6,CASTSGQNNQPQHF
TRBJ2-5,17,TRBV20-1,CSARDRLPGQQQETQYF
TRBJ1-2,13,TRBV29-1,CSVDRGYNYGYTF
TRBJ2-1,16,TRBV4-2,CASSRRTSGKDNEQFF
TRBJ2-7,14,TRBV11-2,CASNRGARSEEQYF
TRBJ1-2,14,TRBV28,CASRGTGLSYGYTF
TRBJ1-1,13,TRBV12-3/TRBV12-4,CASSLGGGPEAFF